This TCR beta chain was observed in a study of blood T cell repertoires in COVID-19. Study-level information: Sample material is recorded as cDNA or gDNA derived from T cells, B-cell-depleted T cells, or PBMCs.

Using immunoSEQ multiplex PCR, the repertoire was profiled, and TCRdb retains in-frame clones only, with some absent. The sample records 250,000 to 350,000 clones, roughly 86% being singletons. Germline CDR1 reads KGHDR; CDR2 reads SFDVKD. V trimming: 0 bases; J trimming: 8 bases; junction bases outside the gene matches: 2. This CDR3 spans 13 amino acids. J is TRBJ1-2 and V is TRBV24-1, with 7 bases identical to TRBD1. The source material was peripheral blood. This TCR was sampled from a woman in her thirties with COVID-19, enrolled during active disease. This chain's CDR3 is CATSDLLGGGYTF. In nucleotides, the CDR3 is TGTGCCACCAGTGATTTGTTAGGGGGCGGCTACACCTTC.